The 7 T cell receptor beta chains reported below all come from one sample, sequenced in a study of neoadjuvant anti-PD-1 for oral cavity cancer. The assay was immunoSEQ multiplex PCR, and TCRdb's table has in-frame clones only and misses some. The table shows 9,000 to 13,000 clones, with roughly half occurring only once. Sequencing was performed on tumor tissue, taken before nivolumab (anti-PD-1) treatment. All receptors come from a person aged 35-79 years with oral cavity squamous cell carcinoma.

There are a few counts of this clone. V is TRBV7-9 and J is TRBJ1-2; no firm D call. This CDR3 has 14 residues. In germline, CDR1 is SEHNR, CDR2 FQNEAQ (reference sequence). Trimming shortened V by 4 bases and J by 0 bases, and 9 bases separated the two germline ends. The CDR3 nucleotides are TGTGCCAGCAGCTCAAATCAGGCTAACTATGGCTACACCTTC. Amino acid sequence: CASSSNQANYGYTF.

V usage is TRBV19 and J usage is TRBJ1-6; D not resolved. The length of the CDR3 is 14 residues. Germline-derived CDR1 and CDR2 are LNHDA and SQIVND (reference sequence). The V and J ends lost 1 base and 6 bases respectively, with 7 bases between them. DNA of the CDR3: TGTGCCAGTAGTATAGGCGTGCCTAATTCACCCCTCCACTTT. This codes for CASSIGVPNSPLHF.

This clone is deemed large. This chain uses TRBV6-5 with TRBJ2-5; possible D gene TRBD1, 6 bases. The CDR3 length is 14 residues. The germline V gene encodes CDR1 MNHEY and CDR2 SVGAGI. V was clipped by 2 bases and J by 4 bases, with 11 bases between them. The CDR3 loop reads CASSYRGSRETQYF. In DNA form, the CDR3 reads TGTGCCAGCAGTTACAGGGGGAGCCGAGAGACCCAGTACTTC.

The chain uses TRBV6-5 and TRBJ2-1; a weak D match, TRBD1 (7 bases). This CDR3 contains 12 residues. Germline V lookup: CDR1 MNHEY, CDR2 SVGAGI. Trimming removed 6 bases at V and 12 bases at J, with 15 bases between. The CDR3 spells CASSSGQGGQFF. The CDR3 nucleotides are TGTGCCAGCAGCTCCGGTCAGGGGGGGCAGTTCTTC.

The chain couples TRBV2 to TRBJ2-1; D may correspond to TRBD1 or TRBD2 (6 bases each). The germline CDR1 and CDR2 sequences are SNHLY and FYNNEI. The ends were cut back, 3 bases at V and 12 bases at J, with 18 bases in the middle. This CDR3 comprises 14 residues. The CDR3 here is CASSDRGLRGAQFF. The DNA for the CDR3 is TGTGCCAGCAGTGATCGGGGGCTCAGAGGTGCGCAGTTCTTC.

This chain connects TRBV19 to TRBJ2-1; a weak D match, TRBD1 (6 bases). With 7 bases removed from V and 6 bases from J, the gap between germline ends came to 16 bases. Looked up from germline, CDR1 is LNHDA and CDR2 is SQIVND (reference sequence). The length of the CDR3 is 14 residues. DNA of the CDR3: TGTGCCAGTACCAAGGACAGTATTACCAATGAGCAGTTCTTC. This translates into CASTKDSITNEQFF.

CDR3 DNA: TGCGCCAGCAGCTTGGACAGAACCTACGAGCAGTACTTC. This translates into CASSLDRTYEQYF. The gene calls are TRBV5-1 and TRBJ2-7; D is undetermined. Trimming pared 0 bases from V and 2 bases from J, leaving 6 bases between. CDR1 SGHRS and CDR2 YFSETQ come from the germline V gene. The CDR3 extends over 13 amino acids. The variable domain in full, completed from reference TRBV5-1 and TRBJ2-7, reads KAGVTQTPRYLIKTRGQQVTLSCSPISGHRSVSWYQQTPGQGLQFLFEYFSETQRNKGNFPGRFSGRQFSNSRSEMNVSTLELGDSALYLCASSLDRTYEQYFGPGTRLTVT.